This entry is about one TCR beta chain. Its antigen is currently unknown. Generated by immunoSEQ multiplex PCR, the TCRdb table keeps only in-frame clones and is missing some. The table includes around 84,000 clones, roughly 87% detected once. CDR3 length: 16 residues. The germline gives CDR1 MGHRA, CDR2 YSYEKL. The trim removed 4 bases at V and 7 bases at J, leaving 11 bases unmatched. This sample is part of a study of OX40 agonist ivuxolimab in advanced cancers. The overall study: The dose-escalation cohort was approximately 80% male, with a mean age of around 60 years, ranging roughly 20 to 90.

Overall study results and limits: A proportion of nonresponders additionally exhibited low normalized T-cell clonal expansion.

Specimen: CD4+ or CD8+ T cells sorted from blood, collected in a trial of the OX40 agonist ivuxolimab. The chain links TRBV4-1 to TRBJ1-5; TRBD1 aligns across 9 bases. The TCR originated in an adult with an advanced solid tumor such as melanoma, head and neck, liver or kidney cancer. CDR3 amino acids: CASSRLLQGAAQPQHF. The CDR3 region has the DNA TGCGCCAGCAGCCGCCTTTTACAGGGGGCTGCGCAGCCCCAGCATTTT.